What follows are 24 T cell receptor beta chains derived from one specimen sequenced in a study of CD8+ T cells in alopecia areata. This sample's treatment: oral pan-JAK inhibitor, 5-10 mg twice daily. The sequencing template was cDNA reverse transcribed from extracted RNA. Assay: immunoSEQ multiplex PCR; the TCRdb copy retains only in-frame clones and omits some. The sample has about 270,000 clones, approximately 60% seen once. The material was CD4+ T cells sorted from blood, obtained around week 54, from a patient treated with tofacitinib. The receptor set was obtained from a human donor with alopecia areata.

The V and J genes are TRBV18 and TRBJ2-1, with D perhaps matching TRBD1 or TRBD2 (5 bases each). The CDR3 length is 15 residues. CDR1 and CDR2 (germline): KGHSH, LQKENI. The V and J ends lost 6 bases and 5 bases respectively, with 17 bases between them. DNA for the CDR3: TGTGCCAGCTCGCTTGGGACGACACCAGACAATGAGCAGTTCTTC. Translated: CASSLGTTPDNEQFF.

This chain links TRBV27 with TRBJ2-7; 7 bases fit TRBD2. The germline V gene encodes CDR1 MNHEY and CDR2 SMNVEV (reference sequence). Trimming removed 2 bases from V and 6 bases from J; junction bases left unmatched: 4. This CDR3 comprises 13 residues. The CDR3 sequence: CASSLGGVGEQYF. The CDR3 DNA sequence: TGTGCCAGCAGTTTAGGGGGGGTAGGCGAGCAGTACTTC.

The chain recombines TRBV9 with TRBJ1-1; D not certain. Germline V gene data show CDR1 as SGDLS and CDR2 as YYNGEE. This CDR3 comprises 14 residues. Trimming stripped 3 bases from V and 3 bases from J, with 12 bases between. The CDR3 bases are TGTGCCAGCAGCGGGGGTGGACCAGACACTGAAGCTTTCTTT. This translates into CASSGGGPDTEAFF.

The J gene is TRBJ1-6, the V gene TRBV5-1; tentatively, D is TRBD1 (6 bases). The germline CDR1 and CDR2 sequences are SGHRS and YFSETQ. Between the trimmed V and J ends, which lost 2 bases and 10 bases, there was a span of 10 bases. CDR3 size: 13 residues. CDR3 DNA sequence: TGCGCCAGCAGCTTCGGGACACGCTCACCCCTCCACTTT. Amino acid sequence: CASSFGTRSPLHF.

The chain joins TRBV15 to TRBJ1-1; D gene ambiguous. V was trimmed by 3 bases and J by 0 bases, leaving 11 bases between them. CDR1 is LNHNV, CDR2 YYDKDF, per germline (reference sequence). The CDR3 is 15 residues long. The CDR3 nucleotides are TGTGCCACCAGCAGCCCCGGTCATGTGAACACTGAAGCTTTCTTT. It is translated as CATSSPGHVNTEAFF. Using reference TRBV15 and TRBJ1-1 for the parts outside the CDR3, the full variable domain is DAMVIQNPRYQVTQFGKPVTLSCSQTLNHNVMYWYQQKSSQAPKLLFHYYDKDFNNEADTPDNFQSRRPNTSFCFLDIRSPGLGDTAMYLCATSSPGHVNTEAFFGQGTRLTVV.

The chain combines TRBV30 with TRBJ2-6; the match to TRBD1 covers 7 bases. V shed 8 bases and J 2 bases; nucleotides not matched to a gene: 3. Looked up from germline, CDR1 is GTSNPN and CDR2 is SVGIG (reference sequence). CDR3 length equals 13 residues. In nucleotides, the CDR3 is TGTGCCAGAACAGGGGCTGGGGCCAACGTCCTGACTTTC. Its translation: CARTGAGANVLTF. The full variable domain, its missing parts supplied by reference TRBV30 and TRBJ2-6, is SQTIHQWPATLVQPVGSPLSLECTVEGTSNPNLYWYRQAAGRGLQLLFYSVGIGQISSEVPQNLSASRPQDRQFILSSKKLLLSDSGFYLCARTGAGANVLTFGAGSRLTVL.

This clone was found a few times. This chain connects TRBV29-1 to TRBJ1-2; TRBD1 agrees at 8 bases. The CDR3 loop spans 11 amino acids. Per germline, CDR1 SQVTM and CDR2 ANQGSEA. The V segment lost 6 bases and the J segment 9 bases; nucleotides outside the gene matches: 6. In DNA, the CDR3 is TGCAGCGTCCCCGGACAGGGCCGCTACACCTTC. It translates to CSVPGQGRYTF. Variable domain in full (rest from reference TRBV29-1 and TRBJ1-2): SAVISQKPSRDICQRGTSLTIQCQVDSQVTMMFWYRQQPGQSLTLIATANQGSEATYESGFVIDKFPISRPNLTFSTLTVSNMSPEDSSIYLCSVPGQGRYTFGSGTRLTVV.

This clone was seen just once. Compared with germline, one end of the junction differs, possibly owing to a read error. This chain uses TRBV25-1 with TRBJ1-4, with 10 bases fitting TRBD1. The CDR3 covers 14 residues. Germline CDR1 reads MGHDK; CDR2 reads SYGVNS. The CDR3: CASRQGATIEKLFF. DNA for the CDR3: TGTGCCAGTAGACAGGGGGCTACTATTGAAAAACTGTTTTTT. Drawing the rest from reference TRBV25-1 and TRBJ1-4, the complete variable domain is EADIYQTPRYLVIGTGKKITLECSQTMGHDKMYWYQQDPGMELHLIHYSYGVNSTEKGDLSSESTVSRIRTEHFPLTLESARPSHTSQYLCASRQGATIEKLFFGSGTQLSVL.

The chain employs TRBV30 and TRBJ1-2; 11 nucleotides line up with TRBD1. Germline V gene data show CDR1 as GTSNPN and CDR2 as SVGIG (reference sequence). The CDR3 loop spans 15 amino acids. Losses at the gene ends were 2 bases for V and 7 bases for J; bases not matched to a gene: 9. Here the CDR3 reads CAWSLRTGGRSGYTF. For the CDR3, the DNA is TGTGCCTGGAGTCTCAGGACAGGGGGCAGGAGTGGCTACACCTTC. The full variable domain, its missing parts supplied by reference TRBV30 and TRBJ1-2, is SQTIHQWPATLVQPVGSPLSLECTVEGTSNPNLYWYRQAAGRGLQLLFYSVGIGQISSEVPQNLSASRPQDRQFILSSKKLLLSDSGFYLCAWSLRTGGRSGYTFGSGTRLTVV.

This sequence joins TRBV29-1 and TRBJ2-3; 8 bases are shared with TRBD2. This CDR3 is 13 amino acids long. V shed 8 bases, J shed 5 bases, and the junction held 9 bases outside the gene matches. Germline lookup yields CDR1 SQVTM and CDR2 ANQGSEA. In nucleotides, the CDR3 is TGCAGCACCGCCGGCCTAGCGGGAGATACGCAGTATTTT. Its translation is CSTAGLAGDTQYF.

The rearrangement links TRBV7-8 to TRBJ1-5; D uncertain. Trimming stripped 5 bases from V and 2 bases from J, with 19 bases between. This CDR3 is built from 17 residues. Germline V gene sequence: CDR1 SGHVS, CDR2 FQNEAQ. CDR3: CASSIQAVRPGNQPQHF. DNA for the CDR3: TGTGCCAGCAGCATCCAGGCTGTACGGCCGGGCAATCAGCCCCAGCATTTT. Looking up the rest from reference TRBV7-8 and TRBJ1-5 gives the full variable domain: GAGVSQSPRYKVAKRGQDVALRCDPISGHVSLFWYQQALGQGPEFLTYFQNEAQLDKSGLPSDRFFAERPEGSVSTLKIQRTQQEDSAVYLCASSIQAVRPGNQPQHFGDGTRLSIL.

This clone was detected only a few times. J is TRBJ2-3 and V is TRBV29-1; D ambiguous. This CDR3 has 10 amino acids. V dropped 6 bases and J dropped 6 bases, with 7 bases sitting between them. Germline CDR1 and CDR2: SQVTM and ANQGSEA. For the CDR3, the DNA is TGCAGCGTAGCTCGGGATACGCAGTATTTT. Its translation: CSVARDTQYF.

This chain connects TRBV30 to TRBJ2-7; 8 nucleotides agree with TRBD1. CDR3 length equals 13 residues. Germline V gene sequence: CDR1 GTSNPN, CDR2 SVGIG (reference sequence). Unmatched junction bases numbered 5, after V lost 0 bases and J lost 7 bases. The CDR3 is CAWSVLDRGEQYF. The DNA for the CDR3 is TGTGCCTGGAGTGTACTTGACAGGGGAGAGCAGTACTTC.

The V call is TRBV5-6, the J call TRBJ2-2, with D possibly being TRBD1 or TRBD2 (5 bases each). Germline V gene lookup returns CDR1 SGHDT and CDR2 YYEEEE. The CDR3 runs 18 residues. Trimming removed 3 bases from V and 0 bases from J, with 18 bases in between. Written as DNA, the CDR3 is TGTGCCAGCAGCTGGGGACCTTTGGGGTCCGCGAACACCGGGGAGCTGTTTTTT. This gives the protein CASSWGPLGSANTGELFF.

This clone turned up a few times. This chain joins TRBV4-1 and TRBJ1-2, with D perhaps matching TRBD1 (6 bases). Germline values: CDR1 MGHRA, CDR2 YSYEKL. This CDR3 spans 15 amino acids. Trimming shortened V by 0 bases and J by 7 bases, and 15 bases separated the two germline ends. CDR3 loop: CASSQDLAGAPGYTF. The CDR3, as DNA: TGCGCCAGCAGCCAAGACCTGGCAGGGGCCCCTGGCTACACCTTC.

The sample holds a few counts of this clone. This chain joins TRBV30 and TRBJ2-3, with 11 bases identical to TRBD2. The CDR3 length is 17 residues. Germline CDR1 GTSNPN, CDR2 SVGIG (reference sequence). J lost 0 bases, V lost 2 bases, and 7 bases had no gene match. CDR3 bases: TGTGCCTGGAGTAGAGGACTAGCGGGTTCAAGCACAGATACGCAGTATTTT. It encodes CAWSRGLAGSSTDTQYF. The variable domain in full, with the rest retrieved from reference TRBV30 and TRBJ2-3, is SQTIHQWPATLVQPVGSPLSLECTVEGTSNPNLYWYRQAAGRGLQLLFYSVGIGQISSEVPQNLSASRPQDRQFILSSKKLLLSDSGFYLCAWSRGLAGSSTDTQYFGPGTRLTVL.

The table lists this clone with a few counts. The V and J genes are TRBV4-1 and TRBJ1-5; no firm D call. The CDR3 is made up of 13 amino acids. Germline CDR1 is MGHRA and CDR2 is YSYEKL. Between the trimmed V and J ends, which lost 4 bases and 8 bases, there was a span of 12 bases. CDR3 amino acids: CASSPSPWEPQHF. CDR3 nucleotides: TGCGCCAGCAGCCCCTCCCCTTGGGAGCCCCAGCATTTT.

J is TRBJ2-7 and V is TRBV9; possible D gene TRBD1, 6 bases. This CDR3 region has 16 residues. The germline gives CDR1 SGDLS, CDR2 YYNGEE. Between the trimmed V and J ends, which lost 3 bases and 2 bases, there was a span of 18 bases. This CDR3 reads CASSATGQSGPYEQYF. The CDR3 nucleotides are TGTGCCAGCAGCGCGACCGGACAGAGTGGGCCCTACGAGCAGTACTTC.

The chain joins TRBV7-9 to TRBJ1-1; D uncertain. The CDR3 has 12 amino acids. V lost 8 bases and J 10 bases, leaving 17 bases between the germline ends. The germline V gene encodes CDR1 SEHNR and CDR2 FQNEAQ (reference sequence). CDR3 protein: CASAPVDIGAFF. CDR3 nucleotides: TGTGCCAGCGCGCCCGTCGACATAGGAGCTTTCTTT.

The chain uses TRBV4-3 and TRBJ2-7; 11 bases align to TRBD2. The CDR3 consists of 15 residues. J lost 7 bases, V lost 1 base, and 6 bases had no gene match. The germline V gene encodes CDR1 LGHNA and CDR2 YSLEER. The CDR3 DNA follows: TGCGCCAGCAGCCAAGTAGCGGGGGGGCCGGGGGAGCAGTACTTC. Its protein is CASSQVAGGPGEQYF.

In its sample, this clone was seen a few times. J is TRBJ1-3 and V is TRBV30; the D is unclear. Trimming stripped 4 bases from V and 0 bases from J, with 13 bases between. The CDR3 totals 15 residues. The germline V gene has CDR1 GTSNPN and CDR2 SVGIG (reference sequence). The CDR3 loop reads CAWTPDWSSGNTIYF. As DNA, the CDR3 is TGTGCCTGGACCCCCGACTGGAGCTCTGGAAACACCATATATTTT.

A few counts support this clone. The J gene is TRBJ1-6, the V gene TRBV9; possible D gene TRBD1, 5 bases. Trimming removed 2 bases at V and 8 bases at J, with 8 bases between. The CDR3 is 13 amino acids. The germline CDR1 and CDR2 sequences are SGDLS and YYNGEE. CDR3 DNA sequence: TGTGCCAGCAGCGTTCAGGGAGATTCACCCCTCCACTTT. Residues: CASSVQGDSPLHF.

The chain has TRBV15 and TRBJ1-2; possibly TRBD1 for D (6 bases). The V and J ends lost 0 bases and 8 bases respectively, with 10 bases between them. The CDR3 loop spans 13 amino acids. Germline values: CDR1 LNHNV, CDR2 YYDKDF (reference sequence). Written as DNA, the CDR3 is TGTGCCACCAGCAGAGATGCAGGGGTGGGCTACACCTTC. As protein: CATSRDAGVGYTF. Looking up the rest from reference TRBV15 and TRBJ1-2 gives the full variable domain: DAMVIQNPRYQVTQFGKPVTLSCSQTLNHNVMYWYQQKSSQAPKLLFHYYDKDFNNEADTPDNFQSRRPNTSFCFLDIRSPGLGDTAMYLCATSRDAGVGYTFGSGTRLTVV.

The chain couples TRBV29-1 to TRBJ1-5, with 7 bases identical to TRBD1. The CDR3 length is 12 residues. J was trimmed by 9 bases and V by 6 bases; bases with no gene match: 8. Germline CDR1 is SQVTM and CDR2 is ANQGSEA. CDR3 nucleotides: TGCAGCGTACGGACAGGTCTGGGGCCCCAGCATTTT. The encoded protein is CSVRTGLGPQHF.